Presented here are 24 T cell receptor beta chains from one specimen sequenced in a study of blood T cell repertoires in COVID-19. TCRdb keeps only in-frame clones here, not all; method: immunoSEQ multiplex PCR. The sample lists approximately 440,000 clones; about nine tenths were seen once. Sequencing used PBMCs or T cells enriched from blood (not recorded which). The receptors here all came from a young man who had recovered from COVID-19.

The chain links TRBV5-1 to TRBJ2-2; 7 bases are a match to TRBD2. CDR3 size: 15 residues. The germline gives CDR1 SGHRS, CDR2 YFSETQ. The junction had 5 bases not matched to a gene; V was cut back by 0 bases and J by 6 bases. In DNA form, the CDR3 reads TGCGCCAGCAGCTTGGGGCCCAGCGGGGCCGGGGAGCTGTTTTTT. This codes for CASSLGPSGAGELFF.

This rearrangement joins TRBV10-3 to TRBJ1-2, with 8 positions matching TRBD1. Unmatched junction bases numbered 7, after V lost 4 bases and J lost 3 bases. This CDR3 has 15 residues. CDR1 and CDR2 from the germline V gene are ENHRY and SYGVKD. The CDR3 DNA follows: TGTGCCATCAGTGCCCCCGGACAGGGCGACTATGGCTACACCTTC. Translating gives CAISAPGQGDYGYTF.

This chain connects TRBV6-5 to TRBJ2-1; TRBD1 matches 11 bases. The CDR3 runs to 15 residues. CDR1 is MNHEY, CDR2 SVGAGI, per germline. With 2 bases clipped from V and 3 bases from J, the junction kept 0 bases outside the gene matches. CDR3 DNA sequence: TGTGCCAGCAGTTACGGGACAGGGGGCTACAATGAGCAGTTCTTC. It encodes CASSYGTGGYNEQFF.

This chain joins TRBV7-8 and TRBJ2-2; weak D call: TRBD2 (5 bases). This CDR3 comprises 15 residues. CDR1 is SGHVS, CDR2 FQNEAQ, per germline. V lost 2 bases to trimming and J lost 7 bases, with 14 bases between them. CDR3 nucleotides: TGTGCCAGCAGCTTAACGGGGTTTCGTCGCGGGGAGCTGTTTTTT. Protein: CASSLTGFRRGELFF.

The chain links TRBV9 to TRBJ2-7; possibly TRBD1 for D (5 bases). The CDR3 has 14 residues. Germline lookup yields CDR1 SGDLS and CDR2 YYNGEE. Trimming shortened V by 3 bases and J by 3 bases, and 13 bases separated the two germline ends. The CDR3 loop reads CASSGNYDSYEQYF. DNA for the CDR3: TGTGCCAGCAGCGGTAACTACGACAGCTACGAGCAGTACTTC.

This chain connects TRBV12-5 to TRBJ1-6; TRBD1 matches at 8 bases. Per the germline V gene, CDR1 is LGHNT and CDR2 is FRNRAP. V shed 6 bases, J shed 2 bases, and the junction held 6 bases outside the gene matches. The CDR3 extends over 16 amino acids. The CDR3 nucleotides are TGTGCTAGTGGCCCGACAGGGGTTACCTATAATTCACCCCTCCACTTT. This gives the protein CASGPTGVTYNSPLHF.

This rearrangement joins TRBV9 to TRBJ1-1; D gene unclear. In germline, CDR1 is SGDLS, CDR2 YYNGEE. This CDR3 comprises 15 residues. Trimming left V 4 bases short and J 6 bases short, with 19 bases between. CDR3 amino acids: CASSPQARGLSEAFF. DNA of the CDR3: TGTGCCAGCAGCCCTCAGGCCAGAGGACTGTCTGAAGCTTTCTTT.

The chain couples TRBV5-6 to TRBJ1-2; D is undetermined. Germline CDR1 and CDR2: SGHDT and YYEEEE. V gave up 1 base and J gave up 0 bases, with 13 bases separating them. This CDR3 is built from 16 residues. CDR3 sequence reads: CASSLLEGWPNYGYTF. CDR3 nucleotides: TGTGCCAGCAGCTTGTTGGAGGGCTGGCCTAACTATGGCTACACCTTC.

The CDR3 coding sequence is TGTGCCAGCAGCCTGAGTGGACTAGCGGGCCTTGGGGCCCAGTACTTC. The encoded protein is CASSLSGLAGLGAQYF. The chain is built from TRBV7-9 and TRBJ2-5, with 11 bases fitting TRBD2. V lost 5 bases and J lost 9; bases outside the gene matches: 14. The CDR3 is 16 amino acids. In germline, CDR1 is SEHNR, CDR2 FQNEAQ (reference sequence).

This chain connects TRBV27 to TRBJ2-1; the match to TRBD1 covers 8 bases. Germline V gene lookup returns CDR1 MNHEY and CDR2 SMNVEV (reference sequence). With 6 bases clipped from V and 4 bases from J, the junction kept 5 bases outside the gene matches. The CDR3 contains 14 residues. CDR3 DNA: TGTGCCAGCAGCACCGGGACAGGTTACAATGAGCAGTTCTTC. Encoded protein: CASSTGTGYNEQFF.

Only one count was recorded for this clone. The chain couples TRBV2 to TRBJ1-1; 8 nucleotides align to TRBD1. Germline assignment: CDR1 SNHLY and CDR2 FYNNEI. The CDR3 totals 17 residues. Germline trimming cut 5 bases from V and 0 bases from J; bases unmatched to any gene: 11. This CDR3 is CASSPTQGARVNTEAFF. CDR3 in DNA: TGTGCCAGCAGTCCTACCCAGGGGGCGCGTGTGAACACTGAAGCTTTCTTT.

The genes are TRBV30 and TRBJ1-5, with a possible D match to TRBD1 (5 bases). The V end was cut by 5 bases, the J end by 0 bases, with 23 bases between. This CDR3 spans 18 amino acids. Germline values: CDR1 GTSNPN, CDR2 SVGIG (reference sequence). CDR3 protein: CAWSGARAFGYSNQPQHF. DNA for the CDR3: TGTGCCTGGTCCGGTGCCAGGGCATTCGGCTATAGCAATCAGCCCCAGCATTTT.

The rearrangement joins TRBV11-2 to TRBJ1-1, with 7 bases that match TRBD1. The length of the CDR3 is 14 residues. The trim removed 5 bases at V and 3 bases at J, leaving 6 bases unmatched. CDR1 and CDR2 (germline): SGHAT, FQNNGV. The CDR3 region has the DNA TGTGCCAGCAGCCTTCCACAGGGGTACACTGAAGCTTTCTTT. Translating gives CASSLPQGYTEAFF.

A single count supports this clone. V and J are TRBV5-1 and TRBJ1-3; 7 bases align to TRBD1. The CDR3 covers 17 residues. The junction had 11 bases not matched to a gene; V was cut back by 3 bases and J by 2 bases. Germline loops: CDR1 SGHRS, CDR2 YFSETQ. The DNA of the CDR3 is TGCGCCAGCAGCTCTTTGGCTGGGACAGTTACTGGAAACACCATATATTTT. Translating it yields CASSSLAGTVTGNTIYF.

The V gene is TRBV10-3, the J gene TRBJ1-5, with 8 positions matching TRBD1. CDR3 size: 14 residues. Germline V gene sequence: CDR1 ENHRY, CDR2 SYGVKD. V was clipped by 6 bases and J by 2 bases; unmatched bases: 3. CDR3 coding DNA: TGTGCCATCAGAGGGACAGGCCGCAATCAGCCCCAGCATTTT. Residues: CAIRGTGRNQPQHF.

This chain links TRBV7-9 with TRBJ1-3; D not certain. Trimming took 8 bases from V and 0 from J, leaving 20 bases between them. This CDR3 spans 17 amino acids. Germline lookup yields CDR1 SEHNR and CDR2 FQNEAQ (reference sequence). Written as DNA, the CDR3 is TGTGCCAGCGGAGGACGGGAGGCAGCCCTCTCTGGAAACACCATATATTTT. Translating it yields CASGGREAALSGNTIYF.

This sequence joins TRBV19 and TRBJ2-3; TRBD1 is a possible D gene (6 bases). Per germline, CDR1 LNHDA and CDR2 SQIVND (reference sequence). With 8 bases removed from V and 6 bases from J, the gap between germline ends came to 21 bases. The CDR3 covers 15 residues. The CDR3 loop reads CASLSGDGLGDTQYF. The CDR3 nucleotides are TGTGCCAGTCTTTCAGGGGACGGTTTGGGGGATACGCAGTATTTT.

This clone was seen a single time. This sequence joins TRBV5-6 and TRBJ2-2, with no clear D. CDR1 and CDR2 (germline): SGHDT, YYEEEE. The V and J ends lost 0 bases and 8 bases respectively, with 20 bases between them. The CDR3 has 17 residues. The CDR3 coding sequence is TGTGCCAGCAGCTTGGGGCCGCGACGGCGGCCCTTGGGGGAGCTGTTTTTT. It translates to CASSLGPRRRPLGELFF.

The chain joins TRBV10-3 to TRBJ1-6; D gene uncertain. The CDR3 has 15 amino acids. The V end lost 1 base, the J end lost 8 bases, and 12 bases lay between the germline ends. Germline CDR1 reads ENHRY; CDR2 reads SYGVKD. In nucleotides, the CDR3 is TGTGCCATCAGTGAGTACGGGTCATTAGATTCACCCCTCCACTTT. Amino acid sequence: CAISEYGSLDSPLHF.

The genes are TRBV7-9 and TRBJ2-7; D is undetermined. Trimming shortened V by 4 bases and J by 1 base, and 8 bases separated the two germline ends. The CDR3 extends over 13 amino acids. CDR1 is SEHNR and CDR2 is FQNEAQ in the germline V gene (reference sequence). The CDR3 spells CASSSPESYEQYF. CDR3 coding DNA: TGTGCCAGCAGCTCACCGGAGTCCTACGAGCAGTACTTC. The full variable domain, completed using reference TRBV7-9 and TRBJ2-7, is DTGVSQNPRHKITKRGQNVTFRCDPISEHNRLYWYRQTLGQGPEFLTYFQNEAQLEKSRLLSDRFSAERPKGSFSTLEIQRTEQGDSAMYLCASSSPESYEQYFGPGTRLTVT.

The chain has TRBV7-9 and TRBJ2-1; D is possibly TRBD2 (6 bases). CDR1 and CDR2 from the germline V gene are SEHNR and FQNEAQ (reference sequence). The CDR3 runs to 12 residues. V lost 2 bases, J lost 7 bases, and 6 bases lay in between. DNA of the CDR3: TGTGCCAGCAGCTTACGGGAGAATGAGCAGTTCTTC. Translating gives CASSLRENEQFF.

The table lists this clone with a few counts. The rearrangement joins TRBV2 to TRBJ1-2; D gene unclear. The V gene lost 3 bases and the J gene lost 0 bases, with 5 bases spanning the gap. The CDR3 runs 13 residues. Germline-derived CDR1 and CDR2 are SNHLY and FYNNEI. The CDR3 DNA sequence: TGTGCCAGCAGTGACGGGGCTAACTATGGCTACACCTTC. Translating gives CASSDGANYGYTF. The full variable domain, its missing parts supplied by reference TRBV2 and TRBJ1-2, is EPEVTQTPSHQVTQMGQEVILRCVPISNHLYFYWYRQILGQKVEFLVSFYNNEISEKSEIFDDQFSVERPDGSNFTLKIRSTKLEDSAMYFCASSDGANYGYTFGSGTRLTVV.

V usage is TRBV30 and J usage is TRBJ2-3, with 10 bases that match TRBD2. V was clipped by 0 bases and J by 4 bases; unmatched bases: 10. CDR1 is GTSNPN and CDR2 is SVGIG in the germline V gene (reference sequence). This CDR3 region has 17 residues. This CDR3 is CAWSVGLAGVLADTQYF. The DNA for the CDR3 is TGTGCCTGGAGTGTCGGGCTAGCGGGAGTTTTGGCAGATACGCAGTATTTT.

J is TRBJ2-7 and V is TRBV5-5; TRBD1 is a possible D gene (6 bases). Trimming cost V 0 bases and J 3 bases, with 7 bases left between them. Germline CDR1 is SGHKS and CDR2 is YYEKEE (reference sequence). There are 13 residues in the CDR3. CDR3 nucleotides: TGTGCCAGCAGCTTGGGACAGGTCTACGAGCAGTACTTC. Translation gives CASSLGQVYEQYF.